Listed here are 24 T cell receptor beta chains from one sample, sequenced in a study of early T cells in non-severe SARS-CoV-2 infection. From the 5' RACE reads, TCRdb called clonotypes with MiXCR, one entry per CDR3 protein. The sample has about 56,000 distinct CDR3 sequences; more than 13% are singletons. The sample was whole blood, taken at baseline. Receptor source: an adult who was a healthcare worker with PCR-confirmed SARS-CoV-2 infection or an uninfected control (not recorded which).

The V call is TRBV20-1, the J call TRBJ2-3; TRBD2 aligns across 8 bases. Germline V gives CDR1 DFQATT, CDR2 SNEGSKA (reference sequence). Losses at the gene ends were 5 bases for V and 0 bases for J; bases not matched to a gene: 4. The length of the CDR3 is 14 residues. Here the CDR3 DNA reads TGCAGTGCTCTGAGCGGGAGTAGCACAGATACGCAGTATTTT. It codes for CSALSGSSTDTQYF.

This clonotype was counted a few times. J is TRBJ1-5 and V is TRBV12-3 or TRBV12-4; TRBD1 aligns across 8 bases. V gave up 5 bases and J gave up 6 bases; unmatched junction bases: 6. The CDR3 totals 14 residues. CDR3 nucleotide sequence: TGTGCCAGCAGTCCTACAGGGGGTGTTCAGCCCCAGCATTTT. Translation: CASSPTGGVQPQHF.

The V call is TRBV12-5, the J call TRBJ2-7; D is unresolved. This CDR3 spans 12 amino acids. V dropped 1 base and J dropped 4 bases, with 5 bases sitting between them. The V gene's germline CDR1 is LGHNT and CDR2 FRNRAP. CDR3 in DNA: TGTGCTAGTGGTTTGGCCAGATACGAGCAGTACTTC. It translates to CASGLARYEQYF.

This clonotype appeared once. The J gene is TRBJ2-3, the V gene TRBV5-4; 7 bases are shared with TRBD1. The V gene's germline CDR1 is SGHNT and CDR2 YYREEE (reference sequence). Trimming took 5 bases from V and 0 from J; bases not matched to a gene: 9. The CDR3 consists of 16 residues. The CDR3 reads CASRPGTATSTDTQYF. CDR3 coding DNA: TGTGCCAGCAGGCCCGGGACAGCGACTAGCACAGATACGCAGTATTTT.

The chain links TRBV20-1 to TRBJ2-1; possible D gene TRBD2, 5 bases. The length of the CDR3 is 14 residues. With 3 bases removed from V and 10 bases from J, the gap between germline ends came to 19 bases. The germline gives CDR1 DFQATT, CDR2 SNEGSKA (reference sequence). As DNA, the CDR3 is TGCAGTGCTAGTTTTGGTGGGAGCTTTCGAGAGCAGTTCTTC. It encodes CSASFGGSFREQFF.

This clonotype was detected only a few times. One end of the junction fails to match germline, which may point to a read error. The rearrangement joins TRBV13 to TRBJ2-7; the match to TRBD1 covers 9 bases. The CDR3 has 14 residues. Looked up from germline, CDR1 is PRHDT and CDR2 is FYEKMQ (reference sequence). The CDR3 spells CASSWGTGRGERYF. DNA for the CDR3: TGTGCCAGCAGCTGGGGGACAGGGAGGGGCGAGCGGTACTTC.

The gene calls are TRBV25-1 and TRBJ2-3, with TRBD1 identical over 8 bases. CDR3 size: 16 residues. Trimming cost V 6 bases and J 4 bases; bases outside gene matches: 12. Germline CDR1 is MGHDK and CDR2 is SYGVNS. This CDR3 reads CASRRTGGPGADTQYF. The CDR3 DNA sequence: TGTGCCAGCAGGAGAACAGGGGGTCCCGGGGCAGATACGCAGTATTTT.

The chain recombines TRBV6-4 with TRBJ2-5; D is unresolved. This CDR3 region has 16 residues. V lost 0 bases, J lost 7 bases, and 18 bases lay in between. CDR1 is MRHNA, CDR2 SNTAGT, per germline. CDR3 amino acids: CASSDSPDCSNGTQYF. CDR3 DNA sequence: TGTGCCAGCAGTGACTCCCCCGACTGCTCCAACGGGACCCAGTACTTC.

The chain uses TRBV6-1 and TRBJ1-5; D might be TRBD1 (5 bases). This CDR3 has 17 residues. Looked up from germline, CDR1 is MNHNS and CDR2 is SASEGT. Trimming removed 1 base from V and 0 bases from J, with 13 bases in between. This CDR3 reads CASSEVYGGTSNQPQHF. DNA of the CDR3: TGTGCCAGCAGTGAAGTTTACGGGGGAACTAGCAATCAGCCCCAGCATTTT.

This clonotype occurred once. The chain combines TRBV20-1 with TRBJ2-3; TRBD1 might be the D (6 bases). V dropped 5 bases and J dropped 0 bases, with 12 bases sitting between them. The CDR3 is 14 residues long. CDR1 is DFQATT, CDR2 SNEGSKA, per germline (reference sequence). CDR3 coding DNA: TGCAGTGCTGCGAGACAGGCTAGCACAGATACGCAGTATTTT. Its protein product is CSAARQASTDTQYF.

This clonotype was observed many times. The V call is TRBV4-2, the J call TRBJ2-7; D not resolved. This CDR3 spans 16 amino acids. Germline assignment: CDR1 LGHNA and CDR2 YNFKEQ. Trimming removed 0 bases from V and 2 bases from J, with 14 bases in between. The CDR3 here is CASSQDGKSHAYEQYF. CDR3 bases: TGTGCCAGCAGCCAAGATGGCAAGAGCCACGCCTACGAGCAGTACTTC.

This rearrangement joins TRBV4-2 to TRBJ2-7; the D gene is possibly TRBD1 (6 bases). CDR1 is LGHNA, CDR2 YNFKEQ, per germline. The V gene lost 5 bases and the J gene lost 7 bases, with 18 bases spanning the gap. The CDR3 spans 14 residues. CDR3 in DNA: TGTGCCAGCAGCGAGCCCGAGGGGGTGGGGGAGCAGTACTTC. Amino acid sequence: CASSEPEGVGEQYF.

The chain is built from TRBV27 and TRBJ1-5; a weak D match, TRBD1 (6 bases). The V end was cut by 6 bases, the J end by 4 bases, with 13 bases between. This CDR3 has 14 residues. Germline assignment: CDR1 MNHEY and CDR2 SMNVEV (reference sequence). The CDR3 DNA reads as TGTGCCAGCAGCCCCGCGGGACAAAATCAGCCCCAGCATTTT. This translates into CASSPAGQNQPQHF.

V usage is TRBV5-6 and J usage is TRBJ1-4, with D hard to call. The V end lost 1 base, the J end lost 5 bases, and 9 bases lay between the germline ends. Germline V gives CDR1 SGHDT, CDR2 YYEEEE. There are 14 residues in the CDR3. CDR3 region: CASSLYGNNEKLFF. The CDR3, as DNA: TGTGCCAGCAGCTTGTACGGAAACAATGAAAAACTGTTTTTT.

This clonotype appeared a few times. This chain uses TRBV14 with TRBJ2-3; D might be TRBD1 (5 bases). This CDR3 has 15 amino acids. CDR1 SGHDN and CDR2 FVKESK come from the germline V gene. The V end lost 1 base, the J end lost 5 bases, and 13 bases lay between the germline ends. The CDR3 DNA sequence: TGTGCCAGCAGCCAAGGCGTTGCAGGGCTAGATACGCAGTATTTT. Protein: CASSQGVAGLDTQYF. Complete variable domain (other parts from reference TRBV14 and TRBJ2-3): EAGVTQFPSHSVIEKGQTVTLRCDPISGHDNLYWYRRVMGKEIKFLLHFVKESKQDESGMPNNRFLAERTGGTYSTLKVQPAELEDSGVYFCASSQGVAGLDTQYFGPGTRLTVL.

As DNA, the CDR3 is TGTGCCAGCAGTCAAGTTTCCTACGAGCAGTACTTC. As protein: CASSQVSYEQYF. The chain is built from TRBV2 and TRBJ2-7, with D unresolved. Trimming took off 5 bases at V and 1 base at J, with 6 bases between the two ends. CDR3 length: 12 amino acids. CDR1 and CDR2 from the germline V gene are SNHLY and FYNNEI.

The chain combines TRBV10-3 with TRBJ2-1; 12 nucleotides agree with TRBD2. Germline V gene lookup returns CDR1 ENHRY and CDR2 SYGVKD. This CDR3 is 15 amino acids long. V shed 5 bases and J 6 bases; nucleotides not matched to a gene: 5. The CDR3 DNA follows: TGTGCCATCAGTCCGACTAGCGGGGGTCTCAATGAGCAGTTCTTC. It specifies CAISPTSGGLNEQFF.

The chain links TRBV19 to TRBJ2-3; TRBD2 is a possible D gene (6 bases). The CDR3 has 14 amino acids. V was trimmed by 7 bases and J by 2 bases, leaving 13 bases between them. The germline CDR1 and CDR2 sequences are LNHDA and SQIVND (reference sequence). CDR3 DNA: TGTGCCAGTATCTCTAGCGAGAACACAGATACGCAGTATTTT. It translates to CASISSENTDTQYF.

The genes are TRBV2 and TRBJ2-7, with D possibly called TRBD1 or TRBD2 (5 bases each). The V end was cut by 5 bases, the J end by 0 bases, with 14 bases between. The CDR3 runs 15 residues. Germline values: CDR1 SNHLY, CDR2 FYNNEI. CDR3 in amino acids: CASSRDRGTSYEQYF. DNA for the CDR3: TGTGCCAGCAGTAGGGACCGAGGGACCTCCTACGAGCAGTACTTC. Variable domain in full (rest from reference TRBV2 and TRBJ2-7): EPEVTQTPSHQVTQMGQEVILRCVPISNHLYFYWYRQILGQKVEFLVSFYNNEISEKSEIFDDQFSVERPDGSNFTLKIRSTKLEDSAMYFCASSRDRGTSYEQYFGPGTRLTVT.

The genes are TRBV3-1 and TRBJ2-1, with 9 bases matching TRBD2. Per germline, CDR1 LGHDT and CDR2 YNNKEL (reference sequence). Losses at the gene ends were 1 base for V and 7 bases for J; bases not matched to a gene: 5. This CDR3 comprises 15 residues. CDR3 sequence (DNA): TGTGCCAGCAGCCAAGGCGGGGGGGCCGTAAATGAGCAGTTCTTC. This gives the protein CASSQGGGAVNEQFF.

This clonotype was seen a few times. CDR3 amino acids: CASSHQAGELFF. The CDR3 region has the DNA TGCGCCAGCAGCCACCAGGCCGGGGAGCTGTTTTTT. This chain links TRBV4-1 with TRBJ2-2; D ambiguous. Trimming cost V 3 bases and J 6 bases, with 5 bases left between them. The CDR3 runs 12 residues. Germline V CDR1 and CDR2: MGHRA, YSYEKL.

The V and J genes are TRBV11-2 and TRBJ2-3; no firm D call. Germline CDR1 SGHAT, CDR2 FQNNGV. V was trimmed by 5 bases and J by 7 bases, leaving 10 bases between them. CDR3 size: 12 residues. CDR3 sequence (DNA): TGTGCCAGCAGCAGTCTGTTAAATACGCAGTATTTT. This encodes CASSSLLNTQYF.

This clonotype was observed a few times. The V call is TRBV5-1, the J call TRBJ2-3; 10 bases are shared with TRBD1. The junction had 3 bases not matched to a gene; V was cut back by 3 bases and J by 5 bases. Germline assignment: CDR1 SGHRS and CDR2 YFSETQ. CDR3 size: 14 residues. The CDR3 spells CASSSGQGEDTQYF. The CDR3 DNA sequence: TGCGCCAGCAGCTCCGGACAGGGGGAAGATACGCAGTATTTT.

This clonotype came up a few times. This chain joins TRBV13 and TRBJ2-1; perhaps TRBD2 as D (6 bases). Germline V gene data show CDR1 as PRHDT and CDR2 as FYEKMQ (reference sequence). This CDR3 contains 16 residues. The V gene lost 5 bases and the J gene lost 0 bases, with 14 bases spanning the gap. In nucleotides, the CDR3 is TGTGCCAGCAGCCCCAATAGCGGACCCTCCTACAATGAGCAGTTCTTC. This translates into CASSPNSGPSYNEQFF.